This T cell receptor (beta chain) was recorded in a study of regulatory T cells in long-lasting Graves disease (dated by TCRdb to about 2021). About the investigation overall: Patients with newly diagnosed Graves' disease had been on antithyroid drugs for under 3 months. Patients with persistent Graves' disease were compared with patients with newly diagnosed Graves' disease using TCR sequencing and RNA sequencing of peripheral blood. The study was conducted in China and was registered as a clinical trial. A total of roughly 35 samples underwent TCR sequencing, from about 13 patients with persistent Graves' disease and approximately 20 patients with newly diagnosed Graves' disease. General findings and caveats noted by the study authors: Only the TCR beta chain was sequenced and analyzed. Persistent Graves' disease patients showed lower TCR Shannon entropy and fewer highly expanded clones than newly diagnosed patients, suggesting clonal expansion. The small sample size was acknowledged by the authors as a limitation that may reduce accuracy. TRBV28, TRBJ1-2 and TRBJ2-5 were preferentially used in persistent disease, while TRBV20-1 and TRBJ2-1 were favored in newly diagnosed disease. Only peripheral blood was studied, because thyroid tissue, the primary lesion, was inaccessible. More public clonotypes were shared among persistent patients (under 3,000) than among newly diagnosed patients (roughly 1,000).

This clonotype was recorded at least ten times. What antigen it recognizes has not been identified. Base qualities were left out, and no much larger clone turns up one base away. CDR1 and CDR2 were assigned from the germline V gene as MNHEY and SVGEGT. V is reduced by 2 bases and J by 11 bases, leaving a spacing of 15 bases between them. Spanning cysteine to phenylalanine, the CDR3 consists of 13 amino acids. The sequence is cut down to CDR3 DNA, 39 bases in frame from base 1. In the paper's terms, the time point label means: newly diagnosed GD, antithyroid drugs for less than 3 months. RNA was extracted from PBMCs in TRIzol for both TCR sequencing and RNA sequencing. Graves' disease was diagnosed according to American Thyroid Association guidelines. The patients came from an endocrinology department in Xi'an, China. Each patient gave about 9.1 milliliters of peripheral blood, collected in an EDTA anticoagulant tube. Ficoll Paque Plus density gradient separation was used to isolate PBMCs, and no further T cell sorting was done. An Agilent 2100 Bioanalyzer and agarose gel were used to assess RNA quality, and a NanoDrop 2000 was used to measure RNA concentration.

Library preparation was by multiplex PCR. This sample was sequenced with an Illumina HiSeq 4000. TCR beta libraries were built with iRepertoire HTBI primers and Arm-PCR amplification of CDR3 regions. Before sequencing, the PCR products underwent gel purification. Per the authors' processing: Gene usage analysis of CDR3 amino acid clonotypes relied on the roughly 64 TRBV and around 14 TRBJ segments identified across samples. COPE and FqMerger were used to merge the filtered high-quality paired reads into contigs. Contigs were aligned with BLAST to IMGT TRBV, TRBD and TRBJ reference genes, and CDR3 was defined per IMGT. Any clonotype with a frequency above 0.1% was counted as a highly expanded clone. Shannon entropy was used to measure repertoire diversity, and the Gini coefficient was used to measure V-J evenness. A clonotype found in more than one individual was treated as public. TCRdb reprocessing: public reads trimmed at Q25 with fastp, clones called with MiXCR, in-frame beta chains kept. For every CDR3 protein sequence, its rows merge into one entry that carries the most common genes and DNA. TCRdb, not the authors, supplied the V and J calls. In this sample the table shows some 220,000 distinct CDR3 sequences, roughly a fifth of which occur a single time. Together, the top ten hold approximately 12% of the sample.

This sample was also put to use in a study of T cells in Graves' hyperthyroidism and ophthalmopathy. As that second study puts it: Stable Graves' hyperthyroidism was defined as the absence of progression to ophthalmopathy over 18 months of follow-up. Hyperthyroidism patients were newly diagnosed, had a disease duration of under 2 months, and were aged 18 to 65 years. The study excluded patients with uncontrolled infections, other autoimmune diseases, pregnancy or lactation. Diagnoses were based on clinical symptoms, serum thyroxine and TRAb, thyroid ultrasound and orbital computed tomography. The TCR CDR3 was subjected to a first round of RT-PCR using the HTBI primer set and the Qiagen OneStep RT-PCR kit. Most expanded thyroid clonotypes (frequency above 0.001) were also found in blood, which suggests that blood repertoires may mirror thyroid immune responses. A 13 V-J signature model separated ophthalmopathy from stable hyperthyroidism, with approximately 86% sensitivity and just under 84% specificity in cross-validation and 80%/75% in testing. During validation, the model predicted progression to ophthalmopathy a median of around 7 months ahead of onset, with almost 71% sensitivity and roughly 72% specificity. To identify TCR V-J signatures that set the groups apart, the researchers used a discovery cohort of more than 95 patients, made up of 43 with Graves' ophthalmopathy and some 55 with stable Graves' hyperthyroidism. Prospective prediction of ophthalmopathy was tested in an independent validation cohort of 18 to 20 hyperthyroidism patients and some 17 patients who later progressed to ophthalmopathy. The 100 discovery patients were divided at random into training and test sets in a 7:3 ratio. Thyroid tissue and blood T-cell repertoires from about six Graves' hyperthyroidism patients were also compared in the study. Following sampling, methimazole starting at 30 mg daily was given to hyperthyroidism patients, and high-dose intravenous methylprednisolone was given to ophthalmopathy patients. A second multiplex PCR round built the libraries, followed by size selection and purification. Libraries were sequenced paired-end with 100 bp reads on an Illumina HiSeq2000. SOAPnuke was used to process the raw data, throwing out any read that contained adapters or uncalled bases, had a mean Phred below 15, or lacked an exact constant-primer or identifier match. COPE v1.2.5 was used to merge high-quality paired reads, and clonotypes were defined as unique nucleotide sequences. Clonotypes were aligned to IMGT TRBV, TRBD and TRBJ reference segments using MiTCR v1.1. The analysis included only V-J combinations with a frequency above 0.0001, which together covered roughly 99% of the repertoires. The TCS score was defined as F50 (clonal expansion) divided by E x V (chaos), with BLOSUM62-based TCRdist calculated between CDR3 peptides within each V-J. Welch's t-statistics and random forest reduced fewer than 600 V-J features to 13, which were used in a naive Bayes classifier (R e1071). Sample size was not statistically predetermined, and blinding of investigators to group allocation was not performed. According to the paper, TCR Vbeta CDR3 sequencing was carried out on 135 peripheral blood samples, which came from 40 to 45 ophthalmopathy, 80 or so hyperthyroidism and roughly 17 progressor patients.

The V and J genes are TRBV6-2 or TRBV6-3 and TRBJ1-1; there is no confident call for the D gene. This receptor was taken from a woman in her twenties or thirties with Graves disease. Donor details come from another sample of the same person, matched by shared clones. Sequenced material: peripheral blood mononuclear cells (PBMCs), taken at new diagnosis, from a patient treated with antithyroid drugs. The CDR3 in this case is CASSYGVVRAAFF. In nucleotides, the sequence is TGTGCCAGCAGTTACGGCGTCGTACGAGCGGCTTTCTTT.